The clone carrying this TCR beta chain was detected a few times. Its cognate antigen is unknown. TCR beta CDR3 regions were amplified from RNA transcripts. HTBI primers were employed in a first-round RT-PCR of the TCR CDR3. In TCRdb, the multiplex PCR reads were re-called with MiXCR into one record per CDR3 protein. The data show approximately 590,000 distinct CDR3 sequences, with around 16% seen just once and 6.5% to 8% held by the top ten. Uncontrolled infection, other autoimmune disease, pregnancy or lactation led to exclusion. The data originate from a study of T cells in Graves' hyperthyroidism and ophthalmopathy. Regarding the study as a whole: Ophthalmopathy stood apart from stable hyperthyroidism in a 13 V-J model.

The V gene's germline CDR1 is SGDLS and CDR2 YYNGEE. V gave up 0 bases and J gave up 9 bases, with 10 bases separating them. This CDR3 is built from 14 residues. Sample: blood. The sequence derives from a woman aged 25 to 39 with Graves' hyperthyroidism. This chain links TRBV9 with TRBJ1-6; D is possibly TRBD1 (5 bases). CDR3 region: CASSVGGNGSPLHF. DNA of the CDR3: TGTGCCAGCAGCGTAGGGGGGAATGGTTCACCCCTCCACTTT.